This TCR beta chain came from a study of shared clonotypes between healthy human individuals. About the research overall: Three plates were used per donor for CD4 naive, three for CD4 memory, two for CD8 naive and one for CD8 memory.

The assay was carried out at the deep level. Some clones are missing from TCRdb's copy, which holds only in-frame ones; the method was immunoSEQ multiplex PCR. The sample records 550,000 to 700,000 clones, less than 80% being singletons. Study results and caveats: What limited the represented genetic and exposure-history diversity was the small number of donors.

As for this clone: Antigen unknown.

CDR3 length equals 14 residues. V lost 0 bases and J lost 5, with 8 bases in between. Germline V lookup: CDR1 SGHTA, CDR2 FQGNSA. The V gene is TRBV7-2, the J gene TRBJ1-5, with a possible D match to TRBD1 (5 bases). This TCR was sampled from a woman in her thirties in good health. The sample taken for sequencing was memory CD4+ T cells sorted from blood. Documented subset: CD45RA-negative fraction. The CDR3 coding sequence is TGTGCCAGCAGCTTAGCCGGAGGGGATCAGCCCCAGCATTTT. As protein: CASSLAGGDQPQHF.